This T cell receptor beta chain was obtained from a study of CD8+CD57+ T cells in acquired aplastic anemia. Genomic DNA, serving as template, underwent TCR beta VDJ and CDR3 profiling. MiXCR, run by TCRdb on the reads, gives a single entry per CDR3 protein. Altogether under 250,000 distinct CDR3 sequences are present, approximately 45% being singletons, with the ten largest covering 6.5% to 10%. Patients chosen for sequencing had CD8+CD57+ cells that had expanded, as shown by flow cytometry. Everyone among the patients had severe acquired aplastic anemia. The CDR3 is 11 amino acids. CDR1 and CDR2 (germline): MNHEY, SVGAGI. Trimming cost V 5 bases and J 6 bases, with 4 bases left between them.

Material: sorted CD4+, CD8+, or CD8+CD57+ T cells (not recorded which) from PBMCs. The V and J genes are TRBV6-5 and TRBJ2-2; D remains ambiguous. The source is a human donor with aplastic anemia. CDR3 in amino acids: CASSPAGELFF. The CDR3 coding sequence is TGTGCCAGCAGTCCCGCCGGGGAGCTGTTTTTT.